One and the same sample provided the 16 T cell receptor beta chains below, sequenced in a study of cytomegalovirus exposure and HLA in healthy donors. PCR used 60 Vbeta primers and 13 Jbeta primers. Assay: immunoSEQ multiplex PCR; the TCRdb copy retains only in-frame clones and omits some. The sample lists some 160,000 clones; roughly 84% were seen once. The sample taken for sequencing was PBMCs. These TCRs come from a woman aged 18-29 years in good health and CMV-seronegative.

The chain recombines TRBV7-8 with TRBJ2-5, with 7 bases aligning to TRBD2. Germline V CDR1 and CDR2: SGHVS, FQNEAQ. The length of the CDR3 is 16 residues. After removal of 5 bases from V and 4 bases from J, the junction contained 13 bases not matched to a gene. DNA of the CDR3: TGTGCCAGCAGCCCCTCCCCGGGGGGATGGCGAGAGACCCAGTACTTC. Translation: CASSPSPGGWRETQYF.

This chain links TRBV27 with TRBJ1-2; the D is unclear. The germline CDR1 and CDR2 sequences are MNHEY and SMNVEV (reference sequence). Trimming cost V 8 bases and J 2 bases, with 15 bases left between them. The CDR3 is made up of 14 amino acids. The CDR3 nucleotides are TGTGCCAGCGGACTCCTTGGGCTAAACTATGGCTACACCTTC. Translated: CASGLLGLNYGYTF.

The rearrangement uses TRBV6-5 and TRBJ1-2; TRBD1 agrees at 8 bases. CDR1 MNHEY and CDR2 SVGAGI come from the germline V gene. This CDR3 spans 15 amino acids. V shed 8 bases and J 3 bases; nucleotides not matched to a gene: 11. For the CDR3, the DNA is TGTGCCAGCCTCACAGGGGGATTTTTCGACTATGGCTACACCTTC. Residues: CASLTGGFFDYGYTF.

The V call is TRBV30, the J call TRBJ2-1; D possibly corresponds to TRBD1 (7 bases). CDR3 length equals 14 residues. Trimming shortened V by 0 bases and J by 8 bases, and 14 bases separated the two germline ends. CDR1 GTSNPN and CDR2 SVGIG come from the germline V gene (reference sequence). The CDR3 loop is CAWSVRQGGDEQFF. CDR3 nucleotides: TGTGCCTGGAGTGTACGGCAGGGGGGCGATGAGCAGTTCTTC.

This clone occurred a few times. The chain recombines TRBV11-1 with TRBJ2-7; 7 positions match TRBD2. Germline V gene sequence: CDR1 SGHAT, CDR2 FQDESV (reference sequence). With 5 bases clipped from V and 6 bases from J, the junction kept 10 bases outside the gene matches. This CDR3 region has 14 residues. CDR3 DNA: TGTGCCAGCAGCCATCGGTTTAGGGAGGGCGAGCAGTACTTC. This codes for CASSHRFREGEQYF.

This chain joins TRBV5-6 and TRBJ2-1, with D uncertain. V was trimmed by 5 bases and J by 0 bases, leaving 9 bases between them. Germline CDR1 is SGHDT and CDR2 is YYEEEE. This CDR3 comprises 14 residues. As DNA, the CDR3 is TGTGCCAGCAGTCAACGGTACTCCTACAATGAGCAGTTCTTC. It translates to CASSQRYSYNEQFF.

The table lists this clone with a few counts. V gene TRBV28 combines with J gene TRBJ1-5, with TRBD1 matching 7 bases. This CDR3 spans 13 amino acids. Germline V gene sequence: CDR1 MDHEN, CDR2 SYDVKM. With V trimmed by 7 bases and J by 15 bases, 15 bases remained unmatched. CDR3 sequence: CASKQGQSAPTHF. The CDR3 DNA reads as TGTGCCAGCAAACAGGGGCAGTCCGCTCCAACGCATTTT.

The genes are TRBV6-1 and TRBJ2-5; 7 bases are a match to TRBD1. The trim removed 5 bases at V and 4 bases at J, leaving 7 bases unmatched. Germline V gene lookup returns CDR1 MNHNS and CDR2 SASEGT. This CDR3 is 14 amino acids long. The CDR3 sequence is CASSPRGPSETQYF. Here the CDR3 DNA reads TGTGCCAGCAGTCCGAGGGGGCCTTCAGAGACCCAGTACTTC.

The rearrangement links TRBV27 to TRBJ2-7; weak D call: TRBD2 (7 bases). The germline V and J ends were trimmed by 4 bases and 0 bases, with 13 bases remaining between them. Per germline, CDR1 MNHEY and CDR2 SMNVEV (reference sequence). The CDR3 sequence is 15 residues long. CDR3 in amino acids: CASSWGGPSSYEQYF. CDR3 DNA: TGTGCCAGCAGTTGGGGGGGCCCGAGCTCCTACGAGCAGTACTTC.

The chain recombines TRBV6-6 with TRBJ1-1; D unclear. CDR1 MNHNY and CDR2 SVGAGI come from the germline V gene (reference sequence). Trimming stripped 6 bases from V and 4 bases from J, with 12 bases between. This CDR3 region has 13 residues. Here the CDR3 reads CASRFDKVTEAFF. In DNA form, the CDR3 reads TGTGCCAGCAGGTTCGACAAGGTCACTGAAGCTTTCTTT.

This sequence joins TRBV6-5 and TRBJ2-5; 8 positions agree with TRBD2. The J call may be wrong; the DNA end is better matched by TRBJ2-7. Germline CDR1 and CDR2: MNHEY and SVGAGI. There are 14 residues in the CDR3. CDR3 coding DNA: TGTGCCAGCAGTTACACCCTAGCGGGCCACGAGCAGTACTTC. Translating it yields CASSYTLAGHEQYF.

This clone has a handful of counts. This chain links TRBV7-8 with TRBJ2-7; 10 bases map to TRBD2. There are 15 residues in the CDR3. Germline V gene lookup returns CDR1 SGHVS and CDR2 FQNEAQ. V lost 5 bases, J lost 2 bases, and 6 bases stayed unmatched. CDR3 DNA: TGTGCCAGCAGCCTTAGCGGGGGGTCACCCTACGAGCAGTACTTC. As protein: CASSLSGGSPYEQYF.

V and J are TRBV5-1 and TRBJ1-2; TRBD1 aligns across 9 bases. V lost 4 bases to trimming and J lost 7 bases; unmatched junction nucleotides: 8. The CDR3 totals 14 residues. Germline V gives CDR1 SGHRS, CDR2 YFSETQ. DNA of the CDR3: TGCGCCAGCAGCCACCGGGACAGGGCAAGTGGCTACACCTTC. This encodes CASSHRDRASGYTF. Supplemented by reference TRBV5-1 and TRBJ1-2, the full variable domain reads KAGVTQTPRYLIKTRGQQVTLSCSPISGHRSVSWYQQTPGQGLQFLFEYFSETQRNKGNFPGRFSGRQFSNSRSEMNVSTLELGDSALYLCASSHRDRASGYTFGSGTRLTVV.

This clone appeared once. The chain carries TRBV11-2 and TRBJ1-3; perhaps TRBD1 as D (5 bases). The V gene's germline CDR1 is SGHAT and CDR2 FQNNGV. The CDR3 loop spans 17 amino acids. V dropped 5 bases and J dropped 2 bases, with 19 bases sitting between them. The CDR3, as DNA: TGTGCCAGCAGCCGGGGGACTCCACCGTCAGCTGGAAACACCATATATTTT. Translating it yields CASSRGTPPSAGNTIYF.

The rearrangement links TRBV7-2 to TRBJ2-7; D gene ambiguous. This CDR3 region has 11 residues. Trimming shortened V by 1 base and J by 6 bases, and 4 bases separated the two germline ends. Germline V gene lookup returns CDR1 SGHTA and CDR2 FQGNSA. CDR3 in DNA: TGTGCCAGCAGCTTAGGGCCCGAGCAGTACTTC. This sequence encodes CASSLGPEQYF.

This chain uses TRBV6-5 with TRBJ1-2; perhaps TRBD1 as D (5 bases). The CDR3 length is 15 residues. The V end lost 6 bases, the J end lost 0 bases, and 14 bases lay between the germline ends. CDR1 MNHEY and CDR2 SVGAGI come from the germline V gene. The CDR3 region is CASRPTGTSNYGYTF. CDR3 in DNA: TGTGCCAGCAGGCCAACAGGTACATCTAACTATGGCTACACCTTC.